This T cell receptor beta chain appears in the sequencing data of a study of shared clonotypes between healthy human individuals. Method: immunoSEQ multiplex PCR; TCRdb's copy keeps in-frame clones and lacks some. The sample has around 2.5 million clones; 80% to 95% are singletons. There were no recent acute infections or vaccinations among the donors, who were healthy HIV-negative adults. Germline trimming cut 10 bases from V and 5 bases from J; bases unmatched to any gene: 1. CDR1 MNHEY and CDR2 SMNVEV come from the germline V gene (reference sequence). The CDR3 consists of 10 residues. This chain links TRBV27 with TRBJ2-5, with TRBD2 identical over 7 bases. The TCR originated in a man between 18 and 35 years old in good health. Some clones in this sample may be carry-over from other donors' samples. The specimen sequenced was naive CD4+ T cells from PBMCs. Subset given: CD45RA+ positively selected. The CDR3 is CATGRETQYF. The CDR3 nucleotides are TGTGCCACCGGGAGGGAGACCCAGTACTTC.